This T cell receptor beta chain is from a study of cytomegalovirus exposure and HLA in healthy donors. 60 Vbeta and 13 Jbeta primers were used in PCR. The data were produced by immunoSEQ multiplex PCR, yet TCRdb's version contains in-frame clones alone and is incomplete. This sample has about 120,000 clones; less than 10% occur once, and the top ten carry around 6%. Broader study findings: CMV serostatus was the sole immune exposure information available. The authors later found most CMV-associated TCR beta chains appeared HLA-restricted. In a later analysis, HLA-associated beta chains showed higher expansion and lower generation probabilities than comparable chains. Earlier results showed most TCR beta V segments being productive about 87% or about 30% of the time.

To note about this clone: What it binds is unknown.

The receptor was isolated from a woman between 35 and 50 years old in good health and CMV-seropositive. Source material: PBMCs.

DNA for the CDR3: TGTGCCAGCATCCCTCCGAACACCGGGGAGCTGTTTTTT. Its translation is CASIPPNTGELFF. The rearrangement joins TRBV7-2 to TRBJ2-2; D is uncertain. This CDR3 spans 13 amino acids. CDR1 is SGHTA, CDR2 FQGNSA, per germline. V lost 7 bases and J lost 0, with 6 bases in between. Based on the CDR3 plus reference TRBV7-2 and TRBJ2-2, the full variable domain is GAGVSQSPSNKVTEKGKDVELRCDPISGHTALYWYRQSLGQGLEFLIYFQGNSAPDKSGLPSDRFSAERTGGSVSTLTIQRTQQEDSAVYLCASIPPNTGELFFGEGSRLTVL.